A single sample is the source of the 18 T cell receptor beta chains below, sequenced in a study of vaccination effects on CD4 cells after COVID-19. ViraFEST expansion of antigen-specific CD4+ T cells with viral peptide pools preceded sequencing. Isolating CD4+ T cells followed 9 to 11 days of culture. Participants completed two doses of the BNT162b2 or mRNA-1273 vaccine. Their antigen targets remain unknown. Assay used: immunoSEQ multiplex PCR; TCRdb lists only in-frame clones, some missing. The sample has about 14,000 clones, about 72% seen once. Sequencing was performed on CD4+ T cells from PBMCs cultured with SARS-CoV-2 spike peptides, taken after COVID-19 vaccination. Receptors were obtained from a human donor who received a COVID-19 vaccine.

V gene TRBV27 combines with J gene TRBJ2-7; D may be TRBD1 or TRBD2 (5 bases each). Trimming took 0 bases from V and 2 from J, leaving 11 bases between them. In germline, CDR1 is MNHEY, CDR2 SMNVEV (reference sequence). The CDR3 runs to 15 residues. The CDR3 sequence: CASSLSGGDPYEQYF. The CDR3 DNA reads as TGTGCCAGCAGTTTATCCGGTGGGGACCCCTACGAGCAGTACTTC.

This clone was observed a few times. The rearrangement joins TRBV5-5 to TRBJ1-1; no reliable D call. Trimming removed 0 bases at V and 8 bases at J, with 8 bases between. The CDR3 has 12 residues. Germline values: CDR1 SGHKS, CDR2 YYEKEE (reference sequence). CDR3 region: CASSLAGREAFF. CDR3 DNA sequence: TGTGCCAGCAGCTTGGCCGGTCGGGAAGCTTTCTTT.

The chain couples TRBV13 to TRBJ2-5, with D possibly being TRBD1 or TRBD2 (5 bases each). This CDR3 contains 14 residues. Trimming pared 4 bases from V and 7 bases from J, leaving 16 bases between. CDR1 PRHDT and CDR2 FYEKMQ come from the germline V gene (reference sequence). CDR3 region: CASSSLVGARTQYF. In nucleotides, the CDR3 is TGTGCCAGCAGCTCCCTGGTCGGGGCTCGGACCCAGTACTTC.

This clone occurred once. The rearrangement joins TRBV19 to TRBJ2-3; tentative D call: TRBD2 (6 bases). The CDR3 consists of 14 residues. Trimming cost V 6 bases and J 3 bases, with 13 bases left between them. Germline V gene sequence: CDR1 LNHDA, CDR2 SQIVND (reference sequence). The CDR3: CASSRLLATDTQYF. CDR3 DNA: TGTGCCAGTAGCCGCCTCCTAGCGACAGATACGCAGTATTTT.

The rearrangement joins TRBV5-1 to TRBJ2-7; D possibly corresponds to TRBD1 (5 bases). This CDR3 has 14 amino acids. The germline CDR1 and CDR2 sequences are SGHRS and YFSETQ. V lost 0 bases and J 2 bases, leaving 9 bases between the germline ends. The CDR3 bases are TGCGCCAGCAGCTTGGCGGACACCACCTACGAGCAGTACTTC. It codes for CASSLADTTYEQYF.

The genes are TRBV7-2 and TRBJ2-1; 8 bases match TRBD1. Germline-derived CDR1 and CDR2 are SGHTA and FQGNSA. V shed 5 bases and J 5 bases; nucleotides not matched to a gene: 8. The CDR3 is made up of 15 amino acids. The CDR3 nucleotides are TGTGCCAGCAGCATCAGGCGGGACAGGCACAATGAGCAGTTCTTC. Translated: CASSIRRDRHNEQFF. The full variable domain, its missing parts supplied by reference TRBV7-2 and TRBJ2-1, is GAGVSQSPSNKVTEKGKDVELRCDPISGHTALYWYRQSLGQGLEFLIYFQGNSAPDKSGLPSDRFSAERTGGSVSTLTIQRTQQEDSAVYLCASSIRRDRHNEQFFGPGTRLTVL.

With regard to this clone: Just one base apart from a much larger clone, this may be a read error. The V gene is TRBV4-2, the J gene TRBJ2-1; possibly TRBD1 for D (5 bases). Germline V gene sequence: CDR1 LGHNA, CDR2 YNFKEQ. Trimming took 3 bases from V and 4 from J, leaving 10 bases between them. There are 14 residues in the CDR3. As DNA, the CDR3 is TGTGCCAGCAGCCAGGACAAGGCTTACAATGAGCAGTTCTTC. Translation gives CASSQDKAYNEQFF.

V is TRBV14 and J is TRBJ1-1; D is uncertain. The CDR3 extends over 15 amino acids. V lost 0 bases and J 2 bases, leaving 10 bases between the germline ends. Germline V gene data show CDR1 as SGHDN and CDR2 as FVKESK. CDR3 sequence (DNA): TGTGCCAGCAGCCAAGAAGGTCGTCCTAACACTGAAGCTTTCTTT. This gives the protein CASSQEGRPNTEAFF.

The chain uses TRBV7-2 and TRBJ1-2; TRBD1 aligns across 8 bases. After removal of 5 bases from V and 3 bases from J, the junction contained 8 bases not matched to a gene. Germline CDR1 is SGHTA and CDR2 is FQGNSA. The CDR3 has 15 residues. CDR3 DNA sequence: TGTGCCAGCAGCGCCCAGACAGGGGAACACTATGGCTACACCTTC. The encoded protein is CASSAQTGEHYGYTF.

This clone came up a few times. The rearrangement joins TRBV9 to TRBJ2-3, with D unclear. V shed 2 bases and J shed 0 bases, with 10 bases lying between them. Germline CDR1 SGDLS, CDR2 YYNGEE. The CDR3 loop spans 15 amino acids. DNA of the CDR3: TGTGCCAGCAGCGTGGGCGGCTCTAGCACAGATACGCAGTATTTT. Its translation: CASSVGGSSTDTQYF.

V and J are TRBV5-5 and TRBJ1-6; no definite D call. The CDR3 is 15 amino acids. V lost 3 bases to trimming and J lost 0 bases, with 7 bases between them. CDR1 is SGHKS and CDR2 is YYEKEE in the germline V gene (reference sequence). Here the CDR3 DNA reads TGTGCCAGCAGCTCCGTTAGCTCCTATAATTCACCCCTCCACTTT. It encodes CASSSVSSYNSPLHF.

This chain joins TRBV4-1 and TRBJ1-3; a possible D gene is TRBD1 (5 bases). CDR1 and CDR2 from the germline V gene are MGHRA and YSYEKL. V was pared by 3 bases and J by 0 bases, with 9 bases between. The CDR3 sequence is 15 residues long. The CDR3 DNA is TGCGCCAGCAGCCAGGACACCTACTCTGGAAACACCATATATTTT. This translates into CASSQDTYSGNTIYF.

A remark on this clone: A much more abundant neighbour one base away suggests this may be a read error. This chain uses TRBV12-3 or TRBV12-4 with TRBJ2-3; D unclear. The CDR3 is made up of 11 amino acids. Between the trimmed V and J ends, which lost 6 bases and 2 bases, there was a span of 3 bases. CDR3 region: CASSYTDTQYF. The DNA of the CDR3 is TGTGCCAGCAGCTACACAGATACGCAGTATTTT.

In its sample, this clone was seen a few times. V and J are TRBV28 and TRBJ2-1; 7 nucleotides match TRBD2. The CDR3 is made up of 16 amino acids. Trimming at V came to 8 bases and at J to 4 bases, leaving 14 bases not matched to a gene. Germline loops: CDR1 MDHEN, CDR2 SYDVKM. Written as DNA, the CDR3 is TGTGCCAGCCAGATTCGCGGGAGTGCGGGGTACAATGAGCAGTTCTTC. It is translated as CASQIRGSAGYNEQFF.

A remark on this clone: One end of the junction does not line up with germline, which may come from a read error. The genes are TRBV6-1 and TRBJ1-1; D is undetermined. This CDR3 is 10 amino acids long. Germline V lookup: CDR1 MNHNS, CDR2 SASEGT. CDR3 DNA: TGTGCCAGCAGTGATACTGAGGCTTTCTTT. It encodes CASSDTEAFF.

The chain recombines TRBV10-3 with TRBJ2-2; TRBD1 aligns across 10 bases. The CDR3 contains 16 residues. CDR1 and CDR2 from the germline V gene are ENHRY and SYGVKD. With 5 bases clipped from V and 4 bases from J, the junction kept 7 bases outside the gene matches. CDR3 residues: CAISPGQGLTTGELFF. CDR3 in DNA: TGTGCCATCAGTCCGGGACAGGGGCTAACCACCGGGGAGCTGTTTTTT.

The chain has TRBV6-5 and TRBJ2-3, with D hard to call. There are 14 residues in the CDR3. CDR1 and CDR2 from the germline V gene are MNHEY and SVGAGI. V lost 6 bases and J lost 0, with 10 bases in between. The CDR3 region is CASRPPTSTDTQYF. The CDR3 bases are TGTGCCAGCAGGCCTCCCACTAGCACAGATACGCAGTATTTT.

This chain uses TRBV7-2 with TRBJ1-4; unclear D gene. This CDR3 contains 13 residues. Trimming cost V 7 bases and J 7 bases, with 13 bases left between them. Germline CDR1 and CDR2: SGHTA and FQGNSA. The CDR3 spells CASTLRKGEKLFF. CDR3 sequence (DNA): TGTGCCAGCACCCTTAGGAAGGGTGAAAAACTGTTTTTT.